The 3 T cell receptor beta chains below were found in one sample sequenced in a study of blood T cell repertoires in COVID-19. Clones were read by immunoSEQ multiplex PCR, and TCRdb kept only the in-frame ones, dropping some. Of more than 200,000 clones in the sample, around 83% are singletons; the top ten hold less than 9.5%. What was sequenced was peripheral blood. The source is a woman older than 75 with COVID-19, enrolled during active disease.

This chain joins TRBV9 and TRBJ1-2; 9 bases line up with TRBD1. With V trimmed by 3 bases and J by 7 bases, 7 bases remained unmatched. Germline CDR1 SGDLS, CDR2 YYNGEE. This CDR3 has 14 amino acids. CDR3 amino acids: CASSARDRVFGYTF. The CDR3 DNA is TGTGCCAGCAGCGCCCGGGACAGGGTTTTTGGCTACACCTTC.

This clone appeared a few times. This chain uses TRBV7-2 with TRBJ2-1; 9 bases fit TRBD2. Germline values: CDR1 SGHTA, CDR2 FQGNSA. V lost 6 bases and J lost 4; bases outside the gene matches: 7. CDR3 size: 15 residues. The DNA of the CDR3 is TGTGCCAGCAGGAGCGGGAGGACCGGATACAATGAGCAGTTCTTC. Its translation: CASRSGRTGYNEQFF.

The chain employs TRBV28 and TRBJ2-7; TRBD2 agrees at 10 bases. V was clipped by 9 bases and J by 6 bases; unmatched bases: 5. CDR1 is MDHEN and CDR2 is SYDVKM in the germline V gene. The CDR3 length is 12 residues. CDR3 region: CASTGLAFEQYF. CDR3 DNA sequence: TGTGCCAGTACGGGACTAGCGTTCGAGCAGTACTTC.